This entry lists 10 T cell receptor beta chains sequenced from one sample in a study of T cells after yellow fever vaccination. TCRdb redid the calling of the 5' RACE reads with MiXCR, one entry per CDR3 protein. The repertoire holds some 200,000 distinct CDR3 sequences, with 11% as singletons. The specimen was CD8+ T cells sorted from PBMCs, collected 15 days after the yellow fever booster vaccination. The receptors shown here come from a man younger than 35 who received the YFV17D yellow fever vaccine.

This clonotype was counted many times. The V call is TRBV4-2, the J call TRBJ2-1, with D perhaps TRBD2 (5 bases). Per the germline V gene, CDR1 is LGHNA and CDR2 is YNFKEQ. V was cut by 0 bases and J by 5 bases, with 20 bases left in between. CDR3 length: 18 residues. The CDR3, as DNA: TGTGCCAGCAGCCAAGAAGGGTTAGCGTCCTTAGGCGACAATGAGCAGTTCTTC. It specifies CASSQEGLASLGDNEQFF.

This clonotype occurred a few times. The chain recombines TRBV20-1 with TRBJ2-5; 13 positions agree with TRBD2. Germline V gene data show CDR1 as DFQATT and CDR2 as SNEGSKA (reference sequence). The CDR3 is made up of 16 amino acids. V dropped 0 bases and J dropped 3; count of bases not matched to a gene: 4. The CDR3 loop reads CSAREEGLAGKETQYF. CDR3 DNA sequence: TGCAGTGCTAGAGAAGAGGGACTAGCGGGGAAAGAGACCCAGTACTTC.

This clonotype was counted a few times. V and J are TRBV6-5 and TRBJ1-2, with TRBD1 matching over 11 bases. This CDR3 is built from 15 residues. Per germline, CDR1 MNHEY and CDR2 SVGAGI. J lost 4 bases, V lost 2 bases, and 3 bases had no gene match. The CDR3 reads CASSYGTGGFYGYTF. The CDR3 DNA reads TGTGCCAGCAGTTACGGGACAGGGGGTTTCTATGGCTACACCTTC.

The J gene is TRBJ2-7, the V gene TRBV4-3; D unresolved. The V gene lost 4 bases and the J gene lost 1 base, with 14 bases spanning the gap. Germline V gene sequence: CDR1 LGHNA, CDR2 YSLEER. The CDR3 covers 15 residues. CDR3 protein: CASSPTQGYSYEQYF. CDR3 nucleotides: TGCGCCAGCAGCCCAACACAAGGGTATTCCTACGAGCAGTACTTC.

This clonotype occurred a few times. The chain has TRBV12-3 or TRBV12-4 and TRBJ2-7; the D is unclear. The V gene lost 6 bases and the J gene lost 2 bases, with 17 bases spanning the gap. CDR3 length equals 15 residues. Here the CDR3 DNA reads TGTGCCAGCAGCCCTGGGTCAGGTTATACCTACGAGCAGTACGTC. Translated, it gives CASSPGSGYTYEQYV.

This chain connects TRBV3-1 to TRBJ2-7, with D possibly matching TRBD2 (6 bases). The V end was cut by 0 bases, the J end by 0 bases, with 12 bases between. This CDR3 has 16 amino acids. Germline-derived CDR1 and CDR2 are LGHDT and YNNKEL (reference sequence). CDR3 nucleotides: TGTGCCAGCAGCCAAGATGACGGGGGACGCTCCTACGAGCAGTACTTC. This translates into CASSQDDGGRSYEQYF.

The V gene is TRBV27, the J gene TRBJ1-1; the D is unclear. V lost 5 bases to trimming and J lost 0 bases, with 7 bases between them. The length of the CDR3 is 13 residues. Germline V CDR1 and CDR2: MNHEY, SMNVEV (reference sequence). CDR3 DNA: TGTGCCAGCAGTAACCCGATGAACACTGAAGCTTTCTTT. Its protein is CASSNPMNTEAFF.

Many counts were recorded for this clonotype. The chain links TRBV6-2 or TRBV6-3 to TRBJ2-5, with 12 bases that match TRBD2. The CDR3 sequence is 15 residues long. Looked up from germline, CDR1 is MNHEY and CDR2 is SVGEGT. With 5 bases clipped from V and 2 bases from J, the junction kept 3 bases outside the gene matches. The CDR3 DNA sequence: TGTGCCAGCAGTCAAACTAGCGGGGGGCAAGAGACCCAGTACTTC. Translated, it gives CASSQTSGGQETQYF.

This clonotype was detected a few times. This chain links TRBV7-2 with TRBJ2-5; no definite D call. The V and J ends lost 0 bases and 5 bases respectively, with 10 bases between them. The length of the CDR3 is 14 residues. The germline gives CDR1 SGHTA, CDR2 FQGNSA. CDR3 protein: CASSLALWIETQYF. The CDR3 nucleotides are TGTGCCAGCAGCTTAGCGCTTTGGATCGAGACCCAGTACTTC.

The V call is TRBV19, the J call TRBJ1-4; TRBD1 matches 8 bases. Per germline, CDR1 LNHDA and CDR2 SQIVND (reference sequence). The CDR3 consists of 14 residues. The J segment lost 8 bases and the V segment lost 5 bases, leaving 7 bases of the junction unmatched. The CDR3 here is CASSLTGGDEKLFF. CDR3 sequence (DNA): TGTGCCAGTAGTCTTACAGGGGGAGACGAAAAACTGTTTTTT.